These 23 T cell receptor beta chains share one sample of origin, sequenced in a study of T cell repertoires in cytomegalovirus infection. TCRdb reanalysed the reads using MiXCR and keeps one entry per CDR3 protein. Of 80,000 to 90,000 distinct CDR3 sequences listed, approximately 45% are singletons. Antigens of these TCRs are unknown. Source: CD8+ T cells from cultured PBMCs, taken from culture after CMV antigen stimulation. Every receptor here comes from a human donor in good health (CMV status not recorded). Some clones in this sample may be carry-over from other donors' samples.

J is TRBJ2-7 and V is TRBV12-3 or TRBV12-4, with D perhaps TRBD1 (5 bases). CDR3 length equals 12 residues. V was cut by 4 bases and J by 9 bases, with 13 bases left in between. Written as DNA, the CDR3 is TGTGCCAGCAGTTCCACAGGTCTCGCGCAGTACTTC. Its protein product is CASSSTGLAQYF.

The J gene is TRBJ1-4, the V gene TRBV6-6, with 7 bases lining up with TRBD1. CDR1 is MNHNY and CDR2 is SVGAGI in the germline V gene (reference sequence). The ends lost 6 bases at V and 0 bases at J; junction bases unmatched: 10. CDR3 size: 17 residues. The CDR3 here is CASSPSLGQATNEKLFF. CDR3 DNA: TGTGCCAGCAGCCCCTCTCTTGGACAGGCAACTAATGAAAAACTGTTTTTT.

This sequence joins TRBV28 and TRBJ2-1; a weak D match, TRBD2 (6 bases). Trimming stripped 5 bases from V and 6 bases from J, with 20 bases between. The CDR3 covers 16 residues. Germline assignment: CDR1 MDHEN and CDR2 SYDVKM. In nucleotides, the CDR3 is TGTGCCAGCAGTCTCCCCCTAGCGTACACGACCAATGAGCAGTTCTTC. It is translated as CASSLPLAYTTNEQFF.

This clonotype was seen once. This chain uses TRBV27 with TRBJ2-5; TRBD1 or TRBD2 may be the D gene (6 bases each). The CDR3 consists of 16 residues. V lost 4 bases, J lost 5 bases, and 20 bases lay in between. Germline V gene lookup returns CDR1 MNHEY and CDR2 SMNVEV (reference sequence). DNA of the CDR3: TGTGCCAGCAGTTCACCCCTTTCTCGGGGGCCGGAGACCCAGTACTTC. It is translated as CASSSPLSRGPETQYF.

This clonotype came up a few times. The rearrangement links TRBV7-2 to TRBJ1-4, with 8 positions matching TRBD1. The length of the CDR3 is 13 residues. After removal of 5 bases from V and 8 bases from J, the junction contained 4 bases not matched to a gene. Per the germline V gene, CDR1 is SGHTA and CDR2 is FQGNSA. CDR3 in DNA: TGTGCCAGCAGCGGACAGGGTCGAGAAAAACTGTTTTTT. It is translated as CASSGQGREKLFF.

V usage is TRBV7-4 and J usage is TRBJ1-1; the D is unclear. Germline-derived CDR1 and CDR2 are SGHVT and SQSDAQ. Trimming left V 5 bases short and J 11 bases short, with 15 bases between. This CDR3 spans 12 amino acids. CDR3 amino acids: CASSLDFVSAFF. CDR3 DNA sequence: TGTGCCAGCAGCCTAGACTTCGTGTCCGCTTTCTTT.

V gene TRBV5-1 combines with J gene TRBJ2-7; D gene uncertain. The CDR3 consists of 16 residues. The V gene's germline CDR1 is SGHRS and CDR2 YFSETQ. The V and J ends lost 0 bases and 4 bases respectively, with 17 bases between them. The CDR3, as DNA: TGCGCCAGCAGCTTGGGGGAACCCACCCCCTCTTACGAGCAGTACTTC. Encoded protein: CASSLGEPTPSYEQYF. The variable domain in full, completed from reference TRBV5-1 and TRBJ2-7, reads KAGVTQTPRYLIKTRGQQVTLSCSPISGHRSVSWYQQTPGQGLQFLFEYFSETQRNKGNFPGRFSGRQFSNSRSEMNVSTLELGDSALYLCASSLGEPTPSYEQYFGPGTRLTVT.

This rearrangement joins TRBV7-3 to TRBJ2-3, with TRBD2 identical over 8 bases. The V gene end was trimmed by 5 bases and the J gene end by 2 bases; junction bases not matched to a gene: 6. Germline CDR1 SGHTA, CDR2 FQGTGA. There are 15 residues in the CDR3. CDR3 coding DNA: TGTGCCAGCAGCGAGAGCGGGAGTGCCACAGATACGCAGTATTTT. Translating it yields CASSESGSATDTQYF. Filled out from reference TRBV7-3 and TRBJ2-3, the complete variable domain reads GAGVSQTPSNKVTEKGKYVELRCDPISGHTALYWYRQSLGQGPEFLIYFQGTGAADDSGLPNDRFFAVRPEGSVSTLKIQRTERGDSAVYLCASSESGSATDTQYFGPGTRLTVL.

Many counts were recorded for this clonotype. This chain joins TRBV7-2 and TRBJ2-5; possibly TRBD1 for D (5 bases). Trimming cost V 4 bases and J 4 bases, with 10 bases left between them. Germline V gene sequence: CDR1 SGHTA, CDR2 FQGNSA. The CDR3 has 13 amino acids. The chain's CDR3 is CASSSDSRETQYF. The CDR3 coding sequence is TGTGCCAGCAGCTCCGACAGCCGAGAGACCCAGTACTTC.

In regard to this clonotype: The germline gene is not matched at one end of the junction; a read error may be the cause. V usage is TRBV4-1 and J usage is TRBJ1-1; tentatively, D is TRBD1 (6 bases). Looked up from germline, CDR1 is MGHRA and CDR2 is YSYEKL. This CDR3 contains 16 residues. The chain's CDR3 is CASSQVFGGGRTEAFF. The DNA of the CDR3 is TGTGCCAGCAGCCAAGTCTTTGGAGGGGGTAGGACTGAAGCTTTCTTT.

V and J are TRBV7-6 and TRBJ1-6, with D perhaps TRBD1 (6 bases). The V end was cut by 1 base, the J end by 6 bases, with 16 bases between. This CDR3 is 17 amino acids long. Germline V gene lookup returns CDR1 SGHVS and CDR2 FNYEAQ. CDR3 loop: CASSLEVLTGSNSPLHF. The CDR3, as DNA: TGTGCCAGCAGCTTAGAGGTCCTAACAGGGAGTAATTCACCCCTCCACTTT.

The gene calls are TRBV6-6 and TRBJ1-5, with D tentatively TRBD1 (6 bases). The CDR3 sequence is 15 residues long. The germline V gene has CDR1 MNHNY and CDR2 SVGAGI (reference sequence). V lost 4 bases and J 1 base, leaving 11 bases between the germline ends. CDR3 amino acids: CASSSYRESNQPQHF. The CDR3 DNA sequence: TGTGCCAGCAGTTCCTACAGGGAGAGCAATCAGCCCCAGCATTTT.

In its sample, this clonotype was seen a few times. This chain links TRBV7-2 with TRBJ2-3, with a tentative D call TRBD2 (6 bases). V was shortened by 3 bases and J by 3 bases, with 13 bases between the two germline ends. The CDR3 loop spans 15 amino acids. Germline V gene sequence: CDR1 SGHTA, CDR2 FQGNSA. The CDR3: CASSFGGAGTDTQYF. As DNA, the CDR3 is TGTGCCAGCAGCTTTGGAGGGGCGGGGACAGATACGCAGTATTTT. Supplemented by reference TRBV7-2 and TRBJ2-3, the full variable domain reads GAGVSQSPSNKVTEKGKDVELRCDPISGHTALYWYRQSLGQGLEFLIYFQGNSAPDKSGLPSDRFSAERTGGSVSTLTIQRTQQEDSAVYLCASSFGGAGTDTQYFGPGTRLTVL.

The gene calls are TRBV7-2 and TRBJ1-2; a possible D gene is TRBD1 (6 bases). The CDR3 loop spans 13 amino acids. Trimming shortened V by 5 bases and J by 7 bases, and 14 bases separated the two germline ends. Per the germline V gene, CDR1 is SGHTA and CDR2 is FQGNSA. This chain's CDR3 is CASSRGGRLGYTF. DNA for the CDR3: TGTGCCAGCAGCCGAGGGGGTCGGCTTGGCTACACCTTC.

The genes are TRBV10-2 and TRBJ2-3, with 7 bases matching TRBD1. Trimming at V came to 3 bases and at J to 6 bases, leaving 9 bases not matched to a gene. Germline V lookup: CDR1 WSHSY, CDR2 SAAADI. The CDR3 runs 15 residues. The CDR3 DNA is TGCGCCAGCAGTGACGACCAGGGGGAGTTGGATACGCAGTATTTT. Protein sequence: CASSDDQGELDTQYF.

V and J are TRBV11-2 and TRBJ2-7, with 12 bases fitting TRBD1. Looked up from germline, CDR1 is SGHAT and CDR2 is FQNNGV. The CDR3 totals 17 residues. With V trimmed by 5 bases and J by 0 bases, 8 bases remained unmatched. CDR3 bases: TGTGCCAGCAGCCCGGGGACAGGGGGCATAACCTCCTACGAGCAGTACTTC. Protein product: CASSPGTGGITSYEQYF.

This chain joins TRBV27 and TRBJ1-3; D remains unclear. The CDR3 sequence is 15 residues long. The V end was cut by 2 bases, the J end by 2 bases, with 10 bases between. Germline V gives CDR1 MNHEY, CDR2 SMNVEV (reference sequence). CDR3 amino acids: CASSLTPLTGNTIYF. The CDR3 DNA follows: TGTGCCAGCAGTTTAACCCCCCTGACTGGAAACACCATATATTTT.

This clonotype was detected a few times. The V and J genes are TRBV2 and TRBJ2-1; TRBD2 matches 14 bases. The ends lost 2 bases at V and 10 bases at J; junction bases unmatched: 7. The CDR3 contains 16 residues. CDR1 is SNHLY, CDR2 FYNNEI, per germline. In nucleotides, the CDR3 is TGTGCCAGCAGTGAACCGGGGACTAGCGGGAGAGGGGAGCAGTTCTTC. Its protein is CASSEPGTSGRGEQFF.

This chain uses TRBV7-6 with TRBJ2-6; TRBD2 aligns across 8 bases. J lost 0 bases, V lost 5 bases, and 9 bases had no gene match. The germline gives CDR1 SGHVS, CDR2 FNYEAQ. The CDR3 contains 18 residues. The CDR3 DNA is TGTGCCAGCAGCCTCGTAGCGGGATTCCTCTCTGGGGCCAACGTCCTGACTTTC. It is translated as CASSLVAGFLSGANVLTF.

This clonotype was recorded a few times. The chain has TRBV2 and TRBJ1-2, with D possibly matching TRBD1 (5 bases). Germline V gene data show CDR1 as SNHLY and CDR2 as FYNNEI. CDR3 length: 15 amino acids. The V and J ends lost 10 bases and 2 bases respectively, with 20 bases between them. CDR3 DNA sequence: TGTGCCATACCAGCACTCCTAAAGGGGAACTATGGCTACACCTTC. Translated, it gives CAIPALLKGNYGYTF.

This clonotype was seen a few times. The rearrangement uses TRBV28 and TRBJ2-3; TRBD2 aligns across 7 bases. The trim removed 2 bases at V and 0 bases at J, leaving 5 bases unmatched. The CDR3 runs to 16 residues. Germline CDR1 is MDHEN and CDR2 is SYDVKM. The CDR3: CASSLAWRGSTDTQYF. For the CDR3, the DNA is TGTGCCAGCAGTTTAGCTTGGCGGGGGAGCACAGATACGCAGTATTTT.

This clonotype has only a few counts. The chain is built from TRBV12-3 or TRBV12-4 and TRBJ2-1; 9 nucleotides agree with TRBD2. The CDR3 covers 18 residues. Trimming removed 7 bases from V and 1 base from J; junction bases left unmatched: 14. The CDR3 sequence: CASTPTERGALSYNEQFF. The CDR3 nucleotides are TGTGCCAGCACCCCTACCGAGCGGGGGGCCCTATCCTACAATGAGCAGTTCTTC.

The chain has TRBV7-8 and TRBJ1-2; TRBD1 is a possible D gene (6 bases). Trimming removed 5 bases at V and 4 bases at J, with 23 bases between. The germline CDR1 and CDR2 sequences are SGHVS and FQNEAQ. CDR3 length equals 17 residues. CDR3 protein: CASSPPEGDDRSYGYTF. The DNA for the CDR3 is TGTGCCAGCAGCCCACCCGAGGGGGACGATAGAAGCTATGGCTACACCTTC.